These T cell receptor beta chains were read from a single sample in a study of radiotherapy plus CTLA-4 blockade in lung cancer. Libraries were prepared by immunoSEQ multiplex PCR; TCRdb keeps only in-frame clonotypes and omits some of them. In the table there are more than 90,000 clones, about 91% of which are singletons. The input for sequencing was peripheral blood, taken from a patient treated with radiotherapy plus ipilimumab. All receptors derive from a human donor with non-small cell lung cancer that progressed on radiotherapy plus ipilimumab. CDR3s include the opening cysteine and the closing phenylalanine or tryptophan. Fields, in order: clone size, J gene, D gene, V gene, CDR3 protein, CDR3 DNA. D genes are given only for firm matches. Size values are once, few and many counts, or a class for expanded clones, and some rows have none.

>-|TRBJ1-2|-|TRBV5-1
CASSLLAGQGSGYTF
TGCGCCAGCAGCCTACTTGCGGGGCAGGGGAGTGGCTACACCTTC
>-|TRBJ2-1|TRBD2|TRBV7-7
CASSLASGRADEQFF
TGTGCTAGCAGCTTAGCTAGCGGGAGGGCCGATGAGCAGTTCTTC
>-|TRBJ1-2|-|TRBV30
CAWSVRHLGGYTF
TGTGCCTGGAGTGTACGTCACCTAGGTGGCTACACCTTC
>-|TRBJ2-2|TRBD1|TRBV7-8
CASSGWDRRNTGELFF
TGTGCCAGCAGCGGATGGGACAGGCGCAACACCGGGGAGCTGTTTTTT
>-|TRBJ2-2|-|TRBV30
CAWISSGSNTGELFF
TGTGCCTGGATCTCCTCCGGGTCGAACACCGGGGAGCTGTTTTTT
>-|TRBJ2-7|-|TRBV29-1
CSVEGGYEQYF
TGCAGCGTTGAAGGAGGTTACGAGCAGTACTTC
>-|TRBJ2-5|-|TRBV15
CATSAGGLEESAQYF
TGTGCCACCAGCGCTGGGGGTCTGGAGGAGTCGGCCCAGTACTTC
>-|TRBJ2-2|TRBD1|TRBV29-1
CSVGQGYGELFF
TGCAGCGTGGGACAGGGGTACGGGGAGCTGTTTTTT
>-|TRBJ1-1|TRBD1|TRBV5-1
CASSSEGQGVTEAFF
TGCGCCAGCAGCTCGGAAGGACAGGGTGTCACTGAAGCTTTCTTT
>once|TRBJ1-1|TRBD1|TRBV18
CASSPGDRGNTEAFF
TGTGCCAGCTCACCCGGGGACAGGGGGAACACTGAAGCTTTCTTT
>-|TRBJ2-2|TRBD2|TRBV5-1
CASSIAGGDTGELFF
TGCGCCAGCAGCATAGCGGGAGGCGACACCGGGGAGCTGTTTTTT
>-|TRBJ2-1|-|TRBV2
CASSVPAQGSYNEQFF
TGTGCCAGCAGTGTTCCGGCTCAGGGGTCCTACAATGAGCAGTTCTTC
>-|TRBJ2-7|TRBD2|TRBV10-2
CASSEAVSGLTPTYEQYF
TGCGCCAGCAGTGAGGCGGTTAGCGGGCTCACACCAACCTACGAGCAGTACTTC
>-|TRBJ2-1|-|TRBV4-2
CASSQVGQLGDNEQFF
TGTGCCAGCAGCCAAGTCGGCCAGCTGGGGGACAATGAGCAGTTCTTC
>-|TRBJ1-1|-|TRBV7-3
CASSLKAFF
TGTGCCAGCAGCCTAAAAGCTTTCTTT
>-|TRBJ2-7|TRBD2|TRBV5-1
CASSPGTSPLEQYF
TGCGCCAGCAGCCCCGGGACTAGCCCACTCGAGCAGTACTTC
>-|TRBJ2-5|TRBD1|TRBV29-1
CSVERGRETQYF
TGCAGCGTTGAAAGGGGGCGGGAGACCCAGTACTTC
>-|TRBJ1-4|-|TRBV27
CASSRGRGINEKLFF
TGTGCCAGCAGTAGGGGTAGAGGGATTAATGAAAAACTGTTTTTT
>-|TRBJ2-1|-|TRBV2
CASRESWNYNEQFF
TGTGCCAGCAGGGAGTCGTGGAACTACAATGAGCAGTTCTTC
>-|TRBJ2-1|-|TRBV6-1
CASSLGPRNEQFF
TGTGCCAGCAGCCTGGGACCCAGGAATGAGCAGTTCTTC
>-|TRBJ2-7|TRBD2|TRBV10-1
CASSVLAGYEQYF
TGCGCCAGCAGTGTTTTAGCGGGCTACGAGCAGTACTTC
>-|TRBJ2-5|-|TRBV7-9
CASSLVQTTQYF
TGTGCCAGCAGCTTAGTACAGACCACCCAGTACTTC
>-|TRBJ2-5|-|TRBV7-3
CASSLIRSETQYF
TGTGCCAGCAGCTTAATACGGAGTGAGACCCAGTACTTC
>-|TRBJ2-3|TRBD2|TRBV7-3
CASSLGLAGTDTQYF
TGTGCCAGCAGCCTGGGACTAGCGGGTACAGATACGCAGTATTTT
>once|TRBJ2-7|-|TRBV7-9
CASSLAGEQYF
TGTGCCAGCAGCTTAGCGGGCGAGCAGTACTTC
>-|TRBJ2-3|-|TRBV12-2
CASRFPCGTSGENTDTQYF
TGTGCAAGTCGCTTCCCATGCGGGACTAGCGGTGAGAACACAGATACGCAGTATTTT
>-|TRBJ2-1|TRBD2|TRBV5-1
CASSLNPRTSGREIDNEQFF
TGCGCCAGCAGCTTGAACCCCCGGACTAGCGGGAGGGAGATTGACAATGAGCAGTTCTTC
>-|TRBJ1-2|-|TRBV25-1
CASSEGSNYGYTF
TGTGCCAGCAGTGAGGGGTCTAACTATGGCTACACCTTC
>-|TRBJ2-7|TRBD1|TRBV29-1
CSVADRGQSEQYF
TGCAGCGTTGCGGACAGGGGGCAGTCCGAGCAGTACTTC
>-|TRBJ2-1|-|TRBV2
CASRTGPALEQFF
TGTGCCAGCAGAACGGGCCCTGCATTGGAGCAGTTCTTC
>-|TRBJ2-5|TRBD2|TRBV6-1
CASSEGLAGSQETQYF
TGTGCCAGCAGTGAAGGACTAGCGGGGAGCCAAGAGACCCAGTACTTC
>-|TRBJ1-1|TRBD1|TRBV6-4
CASRDRDRRAFF
TGTGCCAGCCGGGACAGGGATCGGAGAGCTTTCTTT
>once|TRBJ1-1|-|TRBV29-1
CSVGGWGSTEAFF
TGCAGCGTTGGGGGGTGGGGTTCCACTGAAGCTTTCTTT
>-|TRBJ1-4|TRBD1|TRBV6-1
CASRIQGADEKLFF
TGTGCCAGCAGGATACAGGGGGCGGATGAAAAACTGTTTTTT
>-|TRBJ2-7|TRBD2|TRBV5-1
CASSLVGAGGPHEQYF
TGCGCCAGCAGCTTGGTGGGAGCGGGAGGGCCCCACGAGCAGTACTTC
>once|TRBJ2-7|-|TRBV9
CASSVGGAGAPYEQYF
TGTGCCAGCAGCGTAGGGGGGGCAGGGGCCCCCTACGAGCAGTACTTC
>once|TRBJ2-4|-|TRBV2
CASSGQPAAFQYF
TGTGCCAGCAGCGGGCAGCCCGCTGCGTTTCAGTACTTC
>once|TRBJ2-7|TRBD2|TRBV6-1
CASSEEIGTTEQYF
TGTGCCAGCAGTGAAGAGATAGGGACTACCGAGCAGTACTTC
>-|TRBJ1-2|TRBD1|TRBV7-2
CASSLGTGGLSYTF
TGTGCCAGCAGCTTAGGGACAGGGGGCTTGAGCTACACCTTC
>-|TRBJ1-1|-|TRBV7-3
CASSLTGQNTEAFF
TGTGCCAGCAGCTTAACGGGACAGAACACTGAAGCTTTCTTT
>-|TRBJ1-5|TRBD1|TRBV29-1
CSVVTGGGNQPQHF
TGCAGCGTTGTGACAGGGGGTGGCAATCAGCCCCAGCATTTT